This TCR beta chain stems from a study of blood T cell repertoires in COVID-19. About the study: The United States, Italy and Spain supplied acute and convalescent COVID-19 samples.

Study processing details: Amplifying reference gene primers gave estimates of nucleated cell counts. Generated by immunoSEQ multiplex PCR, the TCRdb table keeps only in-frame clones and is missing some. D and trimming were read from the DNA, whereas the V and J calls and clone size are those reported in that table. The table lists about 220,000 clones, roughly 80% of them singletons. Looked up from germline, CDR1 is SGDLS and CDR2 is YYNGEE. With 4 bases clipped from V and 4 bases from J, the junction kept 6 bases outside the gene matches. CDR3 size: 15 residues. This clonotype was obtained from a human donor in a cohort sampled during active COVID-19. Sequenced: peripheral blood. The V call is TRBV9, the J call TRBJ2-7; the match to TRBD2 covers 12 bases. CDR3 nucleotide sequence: TGTGCCAGCAGCCCCAGGACTAGCGGGAATTACGAGCAGTACTTC. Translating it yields CASSPRTSGNYEQYF. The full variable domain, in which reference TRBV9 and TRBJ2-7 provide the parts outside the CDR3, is DSGVTQTPKHLITATGQRVTLRCSPRSGDLSVYWYQQSLDQGLQFLIQYYNGEERAKGNILERFSAQQFPDLHSELNLSSLELGDSALYFCASSPRTSGNYEQYFGPGTRLTVT.